These 17 T cell receptor beta chains came from one sample sequenced in a study of metastatic and nonmetastatic thyroid tumors. MiXCR reprocessed the PCR reads for TCRdb. The sample has more than 90,000 clones, 10% to 15% seen once. Prior to thyroid surgery, none of the patients had received any treatment. Material for sequencing was blood. Receptors originate from a female donor with papillary thyroid cancer or a benign thyroid nodule (not recorded which). Some clones in this sample may be carry-over from other donors' samples.

This clone was seen only once. This chain links TRBV20-1 with TRBJ2-7; no clear D. V gave up 4 bases and J gave up 0 bases, with 19 bases separating them. CDR3 length: 16 residues. The germline V gene has CDR1 DFQATT and CDR2 SNEGSKA (reference sequence). CDR3 nucleotide sequence: TGCAGTGCTAAGTACCCTCAGGCAATGAGCTCCTACGAGCAGTACTTC. Residues: CSAKYPQAMSSYEQYF.

Worth noting for this clone: At one of its ends the junction is not consistent with the germline gene, which may arise from a read error. CDR3 in DNA: TGCAGTGCTAGGGAGACGAGGGGGGGCTGGGAGACACAGTACTTC. Residues: CSARETRGGWETQYF. The rearrangement links TRBV20-1 to TRBJ2-5, with D possibly being TRBD2 (7 bases). The CDR3 loop spans 15 amino acids. Germline V gene sequence: CDR1 DFQATT, CDR2 SNEGSKA (reference sequence).

This clone came up many times. A read error may be the cause here, since a much bigger clone is one base away. Within the sample, other DNA sequences also encode this same CDR3. The genes are TRBV6-2 or TRBV6-3 and TRBJ2-7, with TRBD2 matching 9 bases. This CDR3 region has 14 residues. From germline, CDR1 is MNHEY and CDR2 SVGEGT. In nucleotides, the CDR3 is TGTGCCAGCAGGACCGTAGCGGGAGCCTACGAACAGTACTTC. Its translation: CASRTVAGAYEQYF.

Only one count was recorded for this clone. This chain uses TRBV30 with TRBJ2-7, with 8 bases identical to TRBD2. This CDR3 comprises 14 residues. V dropped 2 bases and J dropped 2; count of bases not matched to a gene: 5. The V gene's germline CDR1 is GTSNPN and CDR2 SVGIG (reference sequence). The CDR3, as DNA: TGTGCCTGGAGTTTTAGCGGGACAACCTACGAGCAGTACTTC. Residues: CAWSFSGTTYEQYF.

This clone was seen many times. The chain couples TRBV3-1 to TRBJ2-7; D gene unclear. CDR1 is LGHDT and CDR2 is YNNKEL in the germline V gene (reference sequence). CDR3 length: 13 residues. V dropped 1 base and J dropped 2 bases, with 6 bases sitting between them. The CDR3 reads CASSQGETYEQYF. DNA for the CDR3: TGTGCCAGCAGCCAAGGGGAAACCTACGAGCAGTACTTC.

Points on this clone: In the same sample, other DNA sequences code for this CDR3. The chain has TRBV20-1 and TRBJ2-5; TRBD1 aligns across 8 bases. Unmatched junction bases numbered 6, after V lost 8 bases and J lost 4 bases. The CDR3 loop spans 12 amino acids. CDR1 is DFQATT and CDR2 is SNEGSKA in the germline V gene (reference sequence). This chain's CDR3 is CSSGQGLETQYF. CDR3 nucleotide sequence: TGCAGTTCAGGACAGGGTCTAGAGACCCAGTACTTC.

This clone has ten or more counts. The rearrangement joins TRBV18 to TRBJ2-3; no clear D. The germline V gene has CDR1 KGHSH and CDR2 LQKENI. This CDR3 has 12 amino acids. Trimming removed 7 bases from V and 6 bases from J, with 11 bases in between. The CDR3 region is CASFHRWDTQYF. CDR3 in DNA: TGTGCCAGCTTCCACCGATGGGATACGCAGTATTTT.

This clone was seen only a few times. A much larger clone differs by one base, so this may be a read error. The sample holds other DNA sequences that translate to the same CDR3. The V gene is TRBV28, the J gene TRBJ2-3; D ambiguous. CDR1 is MDHEN and CDR2 is SYDVKM in the germline V gene. The V gene lost 8 bases and the J gene lost 6 bases, with 15 bases spanning the gap. The CDR3 is 13 residues long. CDR3 sequence (DNA): TGTGCCAGCCTCCCAACGGTGCCTGATACGCAGTATTTT. Translation gives CASLPTVPDTQYF. The whole variable domain, filled in from reference TRBV28 and TRBJ2-3, reads DVKVTQSSRYLVKRTGEKVFLECVQDMDHENMFWYRQDPGLGLRLIYFSYDVKMKEKGDIPEGYSVSREKKERFSLILESASTNQTSMYLCASLPTVPDTQYFGPGTRLTVL.

This clone was detected ten times or more. The chain couples TRBV11-2 to TRBJ2-2; 15 bases match TRBD2. Germline-derived CDR1 and CDR2 are SGHAT and FQNNGV. This CDR3 has 18 amino acids. Losses at the gene ends were 2 bases for V and 2 bases for J; bases not matched to a gene: 3. CDR3 nucleotide sequence: TGTGCCAGCAGCTTAAGGGGACTAGCGGGAGGAAACACCGGGGAGCTGTTTTTT. It codes for CASSLRGLAGGNTGELFF.

The sample holds many counts of this clone. The CDR3 spells CASSYSGGTPEAFF. The CDR3 region has the DNA TGTGCCAGCAGTTATTCGGGCGGGACACCTGAAGCTTTCTTT. The V gene is TRBV6-2 or TRBV6-3, the J gene TRBJ1-1; a weak D match, TRBD1 (6 bases). Germline V gene data show CDR1 as MNHEY and CDR2 as SVGEGT. CDR3 size: 14 residues. The V gene lost 3 bases and the J gene lost 6 bases, with 14 bases spanning the gap.

V and J are TRBV11-3 and TRBJ2-3, with TRBD2 matching over 7 bases. The CDR3 runs 15 residues. V lost 2 bases, J lost 5 bases, and 7 bases stayed unmatched. Germline lookup yields CDR1 SGHNT and CDR2 YENEEA. CDR3 nucleotides: TGTGCCAGCAGCTTATCGTCCGGCGGGGGAGATACGCAGTATTTT. Its protein is CASSLSSGGGDTQYF.

This clone was detected ten times or more. V and J are TRBV19 and TRBJ2-3, with 7 bases fitting TRBD1. V lost 7 bases and J lost 2; bases outside the gene matches: 6. The germline V gene has CDR1 LNHDA and CDR2 SQIVND (reference sequence). The CDR3 sequence is 14 residues long. The CDR3 region is CASKRGQLTDTQYF. CDR3 nucleotide sequence: TGTGCCAGTAAAAGGGGACAGCTCACAGATACGCAGTATTTT.

This clone was counted at least ten times. The chain joins TRBV28 to TRBJ2-7, with D possibly matching TRBD1 (6 bases). Germline loops: CDR1 MDHEN, CDR2 SYDVKM. CDR3 length equals 14 residues. V was trimmed by 2 bases and J by 2 bases, leaving 10 bases between them. For the CDR3, the DNA is TGTGCCAGCAGTTTAACAGGGTGGGCCTACGAGCAGTACTTC. This codes for CASSLTGWAYEQYF.

This clone was seen ten or more times. This sequence joins TRBV9 and TRBJ2-5, with TRBD1 matching over 7 bases. V lost 4 bases, J lost 5 bases, and 8 bases stayed unmatched. Germline V lookup: CDR1 SGDLS, CDR2 YYNGEE. This CDR3 has 14 residues. CDR3: CASSPGTAAETQYF. The DNA for the CDR3 is TGTGCCAGCAGCCCAGGGACAGCCGCGGAGACCCAGTACTTC.

This clone has at least ten counts. The gene calls are TRBV5-1 and TRBJ2-1; 14 positions match TRBD2. The CDR3 loop spans 15 amino acids. CDR1 is SGHRS, CDR2 YFSETQ, per germline. V was pared by 4 bases and J by 9 bases, with 6 bases of the junction left unmatched. In nucleotides, the CDR3 is TGCGCCAGCAGCCCGACTAGCGGGAGGGACAGTGAGCAGTTCTTC. Its translation: CASSPTSGRDSEQFF.

At least ten counts were recorded for this clone. This clone may be a read error of a much larger clone one base away. The chain employs TRBV4-1 and TRBJ1-2; tentative D call: TRBD1 (5 bases). The CDR3 spans 14 residues. Germline assignment: CDR1 MGHRA and CDR2 YSYEKL. The CDR3 sequence: CASSHPRDAYGCTF. The CDR3 region has the DNA TGCGCCAGCAGCCATCCCCGGGACGCATATGGCTGCACCTTC.

This clone was seen at least ten times. The chain has TRBV9 and TRBJ2-3, with D uncertain. The CDR3 has 12 amino acids. The germline V and J ends were trimmed by 4 bases and 4 bases, with 7 bases remaining between them. Germline assignment: CDR1 SGDLS and CDR2 YYNGEE. The CDR3 sequence: CASSPPSDTQYF. The CDR3 coding sequence is TGTGCCAGCAGCCCACCGTCAGATACGCAGTATTTT. The entire variable domain, with the rest obtained from reference TRBV9 and TRBJ2-3, is as follows: DSGVTQTPKHLITATGQRVTLRCSPRSGDLSVYWYQQSLDQGLQFLIQYYNGEERAKGNILERFSAQQFPDLHSELNLSSLELGDSALYFCASSPPSDTQYFGPGTRLTVL.